Listed below are T cell receptor beta chains from one sample, sequenced in a study of shared clonotypes between healthy human individuals. TCRdb keeps only in-frame clones here, not all; method: immunoSEQ multiplex PCR. The sample consists of hundreds of thousands of clones, around three quarters of them appearing once. Sequenced sample: memory CD4+ T cells sorted from blood. The receptors shown here come from a woman under 40 in good health. The CDR3 runs from the conserved cysteine through the conserved F or W. The order of the fields is D gene, J gene, V gene, CDR3 protein. D genes are given only for firm matches.

>NA|TRBJ2-7|TRBV5-1
CASSFPGLGGEQYF
>NA|TRBJ2-1|TRBV5-1
CASSLDYSLYNEQFF
>NA|TRBJ2-3|TRBV14
CASSPPNVNTQYF
>NA|TRBJ2-7|TRBV6-5
CASRRASAYEQYF
>NA|TRBJ2-1|TRBV7-8
CASSTSFQGKEQFF
>NA|TRBJ2-5|TRBV9
CASSVGRLGETQYF
>NA|TRBJ2-6|TRBV15
CATSRGLSGANVLTF
>NA|TRBJ1-6|TRBV27
CASSSMDAPLHF
>TRBD2|TRBJ2-1|TRBV7-6
CASSLGSSGSYNEQFF
>NA|TRBJ1-2|TRBV27
CASSPPRPRSYTF
>TRBD2|TRBJ2-3|TRBV4-1
CASSPRVAGRGTDTQYF
>NA|TRBJ2-1|TRBV28
CASSLPQGGEQFF
>TRBD2|TRBJ2-5|TRBV15
CATSQGLAGGQETQYF
>NA|TRBJ1-1|TRBV6-1
CASSDPPGQNTEAFF
>NA|TRBJ2-7|TRBV5-1
CASSLAPDQSRPYEQYF
>TRBD1|TRBJ1-5|TRBV6-4
CASSDSNRGYDQPQHF
>NA|TRBJ1-6|TRBV28
CASSEGRGRSPLHF
>NA|TRBJ2-1|TRBV20-1
CSARDGPGVLF
>NA|TRBJ2-1|TRBV29-1
CSVEDGGLANYNEQFF